These 8 T cell receptor beta chains were sequenced from one sample in a study of blood T cell repertoires in COVID-19. Here immunoSEQ multiplex PCR was the method, and the copy in TCRdb shows in-frame clones only, minus some. The table lists 150,000 to 200,000 clones, 80% to 90% of them singletons. Sequences were obtained from peripheral blood. Receptors were obtained from a man aged 18 to 30 with active or convalescent COVID-19.

The gene calls are TRBV10-2 and TRBJ1-4; D uncertain. V lost 10 bases to trimming and J lost 17 bases, with 11 bases between them. Germline-derived CDR1 and CDR2 are WSHSY and SAAADI. CDR3 length: 8 residues. The CDR3 spells CATVRLFF. The CDR3 region has the DNA TGCGCCACTGTGAGGCTTTTTTTT.

V usage is TRBV5-1 and J usage is TRBJ1-2; TRBD1 matches 7 bases. V shed 4 bases, J shed 2 bases, and the junction held 8 bases outside the gene matches. The CDR3 covers 15 residues. Germline lookup yields CDR1 SGHRS and CDR2 YFSETQ. The CDR3, as DNA: TGCGCCAGCAGCCAGGGGGACAACTACAACTATGGCTACACCTTC. Translating it yields CASSQGDNYNYGYTF.

The chain joins TRBV2 to TRBJ2-5; 10 nucleotides match TRBD2. The germline gives CDR1 SNHLY, CDR2 FYNNEI. The CDR3 runs 16 residues. The ends lost 5 bases at V and 2 bases at J; junction bases unmatched: 8. The CDR3 DNA sequence: TGTGCCAGCAGTCCAGGACTAGCGGAAGTACAAGAGACCCAGTACTTC. Translated: CASSPGLAEVQETQYF. Combining the CDR3 with reference TRBV2 and TRBJ2-5 gives the whole variable domain EPEVTQTPSHQVTQMGQEVILRCVPISNHLYFYWYRQILGQKVEFLVSFYNNEISEKSEIFDDQFSVERPDGSNFTLKIRSTKLEDSAMYFCASSPGLAEVQETQYFGPGTRLLVL.

V is TRBV29-1 and J is TRBJ2-7, with D possibly being TRBD1 (6 bases). In germline, CDR1 is SQVTM, CDR2 ANQGSEA. This CDR3 spans 13 amino acids. Trimming took off 4 bases at V and 6 bases at J, with 16 bases between the two ends. The CDR3 DNA follows: TGCAGCGTTGCGACAGGTCACGGTAGCGAGCAGTACGTC. It codes for CSVATGHGSEQYV.

The rearrangement uses TRBV18 and TRBJ2-1; 16 positions agree with TRBD2. The CDR3 runs 15 residues. Germline V CDR1 and CDR2: KGHSH, LQKENI. Unmatched junction bases numbered 1, after V lost 6 bases and J lost 5 bases. The DNA for the CDR3 is TGTGCCAGCTCGGGACTAGCGGGAGGGGACAATGAGCAGTTCTTC. Encoded protein: CASSGLAGGDNEQFF.

The chain couples TRBV5-1 to TRBJ2-5, with 8 bases identical to TRBD1. Trimming removed 4 bases from V and 5 bases from J; junction bases left unmatched: 10. The CDR3 is 15 amino acids. CDR1 is SGHRS, CDR2 YFSETQ, per germline. The CDR3 coding sequence is TGCGCCAGCAGCGTGGGGGGACAGGTAGAGGAGACCCAGTACTTC. Translated, it gives CASSVGGQVEETQYF.

The chain joins TRBV11-3 to TRBJ2-7; D is unresolved. Per the germline V gene, CDR1 is SGHNT and CDR2 is YENEEA. With 5 bases removed from V and 6 bases from J, the gap between germline ends came to 8 bases. The CDR3 covers 11 residues. DNA of the CDR3: TGTGCCAGCAGCCGCGCGCGCGAGCAGTACTTC. This encodes CASSRAREQYF.

Turning to this clone: The junction differs from germline at one of its ends, possibly a read error. The chain employs TRBV2 and TRBJ1-1; 7 bases map to TRBD1. The CDR3 runs 13 residues. Germline lookup yields CDR1 SNHLY and CDR2 FYNNEI. The CDR3 protein is CASREDRVTEAFF. In nucleotides, the CDR3 is TGTGCCAGCAGGGAAGACAGGGTGACTGAAGCTTTCTTT. The variable domain in full, completed from reference TRBV2 and TRBJ1-1, reads EPEVTQTPSHQVTQMGQEVILRCVPISNHLYFYWYRQILGQKVEFLVSFYNNEISEKSEIFDDQFSVERPDGSNFTLKIRSTKLEDSAMYFCASREDRVTEAFFGQGTRLTVV.